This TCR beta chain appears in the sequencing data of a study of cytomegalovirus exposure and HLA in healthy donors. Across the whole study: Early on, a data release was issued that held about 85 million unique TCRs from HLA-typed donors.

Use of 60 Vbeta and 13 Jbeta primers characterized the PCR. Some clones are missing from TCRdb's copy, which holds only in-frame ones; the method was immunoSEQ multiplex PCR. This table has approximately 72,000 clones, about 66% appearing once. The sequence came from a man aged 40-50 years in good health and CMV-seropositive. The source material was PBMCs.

CDR3 amino acids: CASSLDRFNEKLFF. In DNA form, the CDR3 reads TGTGCCAGCTCACTGGACAGATTTAATGAAAAACTGTTTTTT. This chain connects TRBV18 to TRBJ1-4, with D tentatively TRBD1 (6 bases). The V gene lost 4 bases and the J gene lost 4 bases, with 10 bases spanning the gap. The CDR3 has 14 amino acids. The germline V gene encodes CDR1 KGHSH and CDR2 LQKENI.